This TCR beta chain was sequenced during a study of technical replicates of blood from several donors listed by TCRdb under 2017. From the cysteine up to the phenylalanine, the CDR3 has a length of 14 residues. Kept here is only the CDR3 DNA, which spans 42 bases and is read in frame from base 1. As encoded in the germline V gene, CDR1 is SNHLY while CDR2 is FYNNEI. Trimming removed 4 bases from V and 2 bases from J, leaving 12 bases between the germline ends. The method was the immunoSEQ multiplex PCR assay. Entries here come from immuneACCESS through TCRdb and include only in-frame sequences with V and J called. Some clones fail to appear in such tables; in the studies checked, an unresolved V gene covers under half of the shortfall, and the cause of the remainder is unknown. The sample yields about 75,000 clones; 75% to 95% were counted once. Less than 0.4% of the sample is taken by the ten largest.

Concerning this clone: It has no known antigen specificity. Base qualities are not at hand, and no much larger clone is one base apart.

The rearrangement joined TRBV2 to TRBJ2-7; tentative D gene TRBD2, with 7 bases matching. The TCR originated in a human donor in good health. Some clones in this sample may be carry-over from other donors' samples. The specimen was T cells isolated from PBMCs. The CDR3: CASSVRGAPYEQYF. In nucleotide form, the sequence is TGTGCCAGCAGTGTCCGGGGGGCCCCCTACGAGCAGTACTTC. Supplemented by the reference TRBV2 and TRBJ2-7 proteins around the CDR3, the complete variable domain is EPEVTQTPSHQVTQMGQEVILRCVPISNHLYFYWYRQILGQKVEFLVSFYNNEISEKSEIFDDQFSVERPDGSNFTLKIRSTKLEDSAMYFCASSVRGAPYEQYFGPGTRLTVT.